Shown below are 30 T cell receptor beta chains from a single sample sequenced in a study of T-cell reconstitution after alpha-beta-depleted transplantation in children. Unique molecular identifiers featured in how the TCRbeta library was prepared. MiXCR, run by TCRdb on the PCR reads, gives a single entry per CDR3 protein. The profile shows hundreds of thousands of distinct CDR3 sequences, 16% of them singletons. This sample comprised PBMCs from the stem cell graft donor, obtained from the stem cell graft. The source of these receptors is a human donor who donated a stem cell graft to a child with acute myeloid leukemia.

V usage is TRBV20-1 and J usage is TRBJ1-3; D remains unclear. Germline V gene data show CDR1 as DFQATT and CDR2 as SNEGSKA (reference sequence). V gave up 3 bases and J gave up 0 bases, with 9 bases separating them. The CDR3 is 14 residues long. The CDR3 DNA follows: TGCAGTGCTAGTGTCGGCTCCTCTGGAAACACCATATATTTT. Translated: CSASVGSSGNTIYF.

This clonotype was counted a few times. This rearrangement joins TRBV7-9 to TRBJ1-1; no clear D. The CDR3 is 13 amino acids. CDR1 and CDR2 from the germline V gene are SEHNR and FQNEAQ (reference sequence). The germline V and J ends were trimmed by 3 bases and 4 bases, with 9 bases remaining between them. The CDR3 spells CASSFQAPTEAFF. In DNA, the CDR3 is TGTGCCAGCAGCTTTCAAGCCCCCACTGAAGCTTTCTTT. Variable domain in full (rest from reference TRBV7-9 and TRBJ1-1): DTGVSQNPRHKITKRGQNVTFRCDPISEHNRLYWYRQTLGQGPEFLTYFQNEAQLEKSRLLSDRFSAERPKGSFSTLEIQRTEQGDSAMYLCASSFQAPTEAFFGQGTRLTVV.

This chain links TRBV29-1 with TRBJ1-1; TRBD1 matches at 7 bases. CDR1 is SQVTM, CDR2 ANQGSEA, per germline. The CDR3 runs to 15 residues. V was pared by 6 bases and J by 1 base, with 11 bases of the junction left unmatched. The chain's CDR3 is CSVVRKGGGNTEAFF. CDR3 DNA sequence: TGCAGCGTCGTCCGGAAAGGGGGCGGGAACACTGAAGCTTTCTTT. Full variable domain (remainder filled in from reference TRBV29-1 and TRBJ1-1): SAVISQKPSRDICQRGTSLTIQCQVDSQVTMMFWYRQQPGQSLTLIATANQGSEATYESGFVIDKFPISRPNLTFSTLTVSNMSPEDSSIYLCSVVRKGGGNTEAFFGQGTRLTVV.

This clonotype was seen repeatedly, ten times or more. This rearrangement joins TRBV20-1 to TRBJ1-6; D is undetermined. CDR1 DFQATT and CDR2 SNEGSKA come from the germline V gene (reference sequence). CDR3 length equals 15 residues. The ends were cut back, 2 bases at V and 2 bases at J, with 10 bases in the middle. CDR3 DNA sequence: TGCAGTGCTAGACTGGGAGGCCCCTATAATTCACCCCTCCACTTT. Its translation: CSARLGGPYNSPLHF.

This clonotype has a handful of counts. The V and J genes are TRBV29-1 and TRBJ2-1, with a possible D match to TRBD2 (6 bases). Germline CDR1 SQVTM, CDR2 ANQGSEA. The CDR3 length is 13 residues. V shed 2 bases and J shed 2 bases, with 7 bases lying between them. CDR3 loop: CSVEPGAYNEQFF. CDR3 nucleotide sequence: TGCAGCGTTGAACCGGGGGCCTACAATGAGCAGTTCTTC.

This clonotype was counted between two and nine times. This chain connects TRBV27 to TRBJ2-3, with 13 bases matching TRBD2. CDR3 size: 16 residues. The J segment lost 5 bases and the V segment lost 4 bases, leaving 6 bases of the junction unmatched. CDR1 is MNHEY, CDR2 SMNVEV, per germline (reference sequence). In DNA form, the CDR3 reads TGTGCCAGCAGTTCGGGACTAGCGGGGTTTGGAGATACGCAGTATTTT. This encodes CASSSGLAGFGDTQYF.

The table lists this clonotype with a few counts. The V gene is TRBV7-9, the J gene TRBJ2-3; TRBD2 matches at 12 bases. CDR3 length: 16 amino acids. V was clipped by 5 bases and J by 1 base; unmatched bases: 4. Germline CDR1 is SEHNR and CDR2 is FQNEAQ (reference sequence). The CDR3 region has the DNA TGTGCCAGCAGCCATCGACTAGCGGGGGGCACAGATACGCAGTATTTT. This codes for CASSHRLAGGTDTQYF.

The V gene is TRBV5-1, the J gene TRBJ2-2; possible D gene TRBD2, 6 bases. The CDR3 runs to 12 residues. The ends were cut back, 3 bases at V and 6 bases at J, with 6 bases in the middle. In germline, CDR1 is SGHRS, CDR2 YFSETQ. The CDR3: CASSWGAGELFF. The CDR3 bases are TGCGCCAGCAGCTGGGGGGCCGGGGAGCTGTTTTTT.

V usage is TRBV5-1 and J usage is TRBJ1-6, with D possibly TRBD1 on 6 matching bases. Germline V gene lookup returns CDR1 SGHRS and CDR2 YFSETQ. This CDR3 spans 16 amino acids. The ends were cut back, 0 bases at V and 6 bases at J, with 13 bases in the middle. The CDR3: CASSLAGGRGNSPLHF. For the CDR3, the DNA is TGCGCCAGCAGCTTGGCCGGGGGGCGCGGTAATTCACCCCTCCACTTT.

This clonotype was seen ten or more times. This chain uses TRBV20-1 with TRBJ2-3; TRBD1 or TRBD2 may be the D gene (5 bases each). This CDR3 comprises 17 residues. V was cut by 0 bases and J by 4 bases, with 20 bases left in between. CDR1 and CDR2 from the germline V gene are DFQATT and SNEGSKA (reference sequence). The CDR3 region has the DNA TGCAGTGCTAGAGATGTGGGGGTCCTAGCTAGGGCAGATACGCAGTATTTT. Translated, it gives CSARDVGVLARADTQYF.

This rearrangement joins TRBV7-9 to TRBJ2-1; the match to TRBD2 covers 9 bases. V lost 4 bases and J lost 6; bases outside the gene matches: 10. CDR3 length: 16 residues. Germline V gene lookup returns CDR1 SEHNR and CDR2 FQNEAQ (reference sequence). The DNA of the CDR3 is TGTGCCAGCAGCTATGAATTCCTAGCGGGGACCAATGAGCAGTTCTTC. It encodes CASSYEFLAGTNEQFF.

This clonotype was seen at least ten times. The chain carries TRBV7-2 and TRBJ1-6, with D perhaps TRBD1 (5 bases). The CDR3 runs to 15 residues. CDR1 is SGHTA and CDR2 is FQGNSA in the germline V gene. Trimming cost V 2 bases and J 7 bases, with 12 bases left between them. CDR3 nucleotide sequence: TGTGCCAGCAGCTTAACTACAGGTGCCAATTCACCCCTCCACTTT. Its protein product is CASSLTTGANSPLHF. The whole variable domain, remainder taken from reference TRBV7-2 and TRBJ1-6, is GAGVSQSPSNKVTEKGKDVELRCDPISGHTALYWYRQSLGQGLEFLIYFQGNSAPDKSGLPSDRFSAERTGGSVSTLTIQRTQQEDSAVYLCASSLTTGANSPLHFGNGTRLTVT.

V usage is TRBV5-1 and J usage is TRBJ1-2; D gene ambiguous. Germline CDR1 reads SGHRS; CDR2 reads YFSETQ. This CDR3 comprises 14 residues. V was pared by 1 base and J by 0 bases, with 7 bases between. The CDR3 sequence: CASSLTETNYGYTF. CDR3 sequence (DNA): TGCGCCAGCAGCTTGACAGAGACTAACTATGGCTACACCTTC.

This clonotype has a handful of counts. CDR3 nucleotide sequence: TGCGCCAGCAGCTTGGAGGGCAGAAACACAGATACGCAGTATTTT. This sequence encodes CASSLEGRNTDTQYF. The chain recombines TRBV5-1 with TRBJ2-3; the D is unclear. CDR3 length: 15 amino acids. Deletions cut 0 bases from V and 2 bases from J, with 10 bases between. The germline V gene has CDR1 SGHRS and CDR2 YFSETQ.

This clonotype showed up many times. The V gene is TRBV15, the J gene TRBJ2-1, with 8 bases lining up with TRBD2. Germline V gene sequence: CDR1 LNHNV, CDR2 YYDKDF (reference sequence). Unmatched junction bases numbered 4, after V lost 1 base and J lost 2 bases. There are 16 residues in the CDR3. CDR3 sequence: CATSRGSGETYNEQFF. DNA of the CDR3: TGTGCCACCAGCAGAGGTAGCGGGGAGACCTACAATGAGCAGTTCTTC.

This chain links TRBV5-1 with TRBJ1-2; 7 bases agree with TRBD1. With V trimmed by 1 base and J by 6 bases, 9 bases remained unmatched. Germline assignment: CDR1 SGHRS and CDR2 YFSETQ. CDR3 length: 15 amino acids. CDR3 protein: CASSLPGQVANGYTF. The CDR3 DNA reads TGCGCCAGCAGCTTGCCCGGACAGGTAGCGAATGGCTACACCTTC. Using reference TRBV5-1 and TRBJ1-2 for the parts outside the CDR3, the full variable domain is KAGVTQTPRYLIKTRGQQVTLSCSPISGHRSVSWYQQTPGQGLQFLFEYFSETQRNKGNFPGRFSGRQFSNSRSEMNVSTLELGDSALYLCASSLPGQVANGYTFGSGTRLTVV.

This clonotype was counted many times. The chain carries TRBV20-1 and TRBJ2-5; D possibly matches TRBD1 or TRBD2 (5 bases each). This CDR3 is built from 14 residues. CDR1 DFQATT and CDR2 SNEGSKA come from the germline V gene (reference sequence). V was trimmed by 6 bases and J by 4 bases, leaving 18 bases between them. The CDR3 DNA reads as TGCAGTGCCCATACGGGGCTGGTTAGAGAGACCCAGTACTTC. Translated: CSAHTGLVRETQYF.

As to this clonotype: The junction departs from the called germline gene at one end, perhaps through a read error. V and J are TRBV12-3 or TRBV12-4 and TRBJ1-2; the match to TRBD1 covers 10 bases. The CDR3 sequence is 15 residues long. The CDR3 DNA sequence: TGTGCCAGCTGTTTTCGGGGGACAGGGGCTTATGGCTACACCTTC. It translates to CASCFRGTGAYGYTF.

The chain is built from TRBV7-2 and TRBJ2-3; TRBD2 matches at 11 bases. Germline V gene sequence: CDR1 SGHTA, CDR2 FQGNSA. The CDR3 covers 15 residues. After removal of 4 bases from V and 4 bases from J, the junction contained 4 bases not matched to a gene. CDR3 in amino acids: CASSYSGGAADTQYF. The CDR3, as DNA: TGTGCCAGCAGCTATAGCGGGGGGGCGGCAGATACGCAGTATTTT.

V gene TRBV6-2 or TRBV6-3 combines with J gene TRBJ2-7; D gene unclear. The CDR3 runs 13 residues. Germline V gives CDR1 MNHEY, CDR2 SVGEGT. V gave up 2 bases and J gave up 2 bases, with 7 bases separating them. CDR3 residues: CASSYDITYEQYV. In DNA, the CDR3 is TGTGCCAGCAGTTACGACATTACCTACGAGCAGTACGTC.

The V call is TRBV28, the J call TRBJ2-3; TRBD1 matches 9 bases. CDR3 length: 16 residues. Germline CDR1 MDHEN, CDR2 SYDVKM. The J segment lost 5 bases and the V segment lost 8 bases, leaving 14 bases of the junction unmatched. The chain's CDR3 is CASRRGGTGWLDTQYF. CDR3 in DNA: TGTGCCAGCCGCCGAGGAGGGACAGGGTGGTTAGATACGCAGTATTTT.

The V and J genes are TRBV29-1 and TRBJ2-5, with D unclear. Germline V lookup: CDR1 SQVTM, CDR2 ANQGSEA. The CDR3 is 15 amino acids. V lost 4 bases and J 4 bases, leaving 19 bases between the germline ends. This CDR3 is CSVVRGDFNRETQYF. The CDR3, as DNA: TGCAGCGTTGTGCGTGGGGATTTCAACCGAGAGACCCAGTACTTC.

In its sample, this clonotype was seen many times. The CDR3 spells CASARDARGEPQHF. CDR3 in DNA: TGTGCCAGCGCCCGGGACGCTCGAGGGGAACCCCAGCATTTT. This rearrangement joins TRBV6-4 to TRBJ1-5; a weak D match, TRBD1 (5 bases). From germline, CDR1 is MRHNA and CDR2 SNTAGT. Trimming stripped 8 bases from V and 10 bases from J, with 21 bases between. The CDR3 is 14 residues long.

Many counts were recorded for this clonotype. The rearrangement joins TRBV20-1 to TRBJ2-6; maybe TRBD2 (6 bases). CDR3 size: 17 residues. Germline-derived CDR1 and CDR2 are DFQATT and SNEGSKA (reference sequence). The ends were cut back, 4 bases at V and 0 bases at J, with 16 bases in the middle. CDR3 coding DNA: TGCAGTGCTACGCGGGACTCAGAGTACTCTGGGGCCAACGTCCTGACTTTC. This encodes CSATRDSEYSGANVLTF.

J is TRBJ2-5 and V is TRBV7-3; D might be TRBD2 (7 bases). Trimming removed 0 bases from V and 4 bases from J, with 15 bases in between. The CDR3 runs 16 residues. CDR1 and CDR2 (germline): SGHTA, FQGTGA. CDR3: CASSLTGGAFGETQYF. CDR3 DNA: TGTGCCAGCAGCTTAACTGGGGGGGCGTTTGGAGAGACCCAGTACTTC.

This clonotype was picked up many times. This chain uses TRBV12-3 or TRBV12-4 with TRBJ2-7, with D tentatively TRBD2 (6 bases). This CDR3 spans 14 amino acids. Between the trimmed V and J ends, which lost 2 bases and 5 bases, there was a span of 13 bases. The CDR3 coding sequence is TGTGCCAGCAGTTTACTCGGGGGAGGCAACGAGCAGTACTTC. Protein: CASSLLGGGNEQYF.

The table lists this clonotype with a few counts. This chain connects TRBV20-1 to TRBJ2-3, with D perhaps TRBD2 (6 bases). Germline lookup yields CDR1 DFQATT and CDR2 SNEGSKA (reference sequence). There are 14 residues in the CDR3. Here the CDR3 reads CSSKEGTSTDTQYF. DNA for the CDR3: TGCAGCTCTAAAGAGGGGACTTCCACAGATACGCAGTATTTT.

Only a few counts were recorded for this clonotype. The gene calls are TRBV11-2 and TRBJ2-1; D might be TRBD2 (6 bases). The germline V gene has CDR1 SGHAT and CDR2 FQNNGV. This CDR3 has 12 amino acids. Trimming stripped 2 bases from V and 10 bases from J, with 9 bases between. In DNA, the CDR3 is TGTGCCAGCAGCTTACTTGGGAGGGAGCAGTTCTTC. Its translation: CASSLLGREQFF.

This clonotype appeared many times. The junction departs from the called germline gene at one end, perhaps through a read error. J is TRBJ2-7 and V is TRBV7-9; possibly TRBD1 for D (5 bases). This CDR3 is 12 amino acids long. Germline CDR1 and CDR2: SEHNR and FQNEAQ (reference sequence). The CDR3 loop is CASSLGVHEQYF. For the CDR3, the DNA is TGTGCCAGCAGTTTAGGGGTCCACGAGCAGTACTTC.

This clonotype was seen many times. The chain links TRBV7-9 to TRBJ1-2; 9 bases agree with TRBD1. The CDR3 is 14 residues long. Unmatched junction bases numbered 1, after V lost 3 bases and J lost 2 bases. Germline loops: CDR1 SEHNR, CDR2 FQNEAQ (reference sequence). CDR3 nucleotide sequence: TGTGCCAGCAGCTTCGGACAGGGGAACTATGGCTACACCTTC. As protein: CASSFGQGNYGYTF.